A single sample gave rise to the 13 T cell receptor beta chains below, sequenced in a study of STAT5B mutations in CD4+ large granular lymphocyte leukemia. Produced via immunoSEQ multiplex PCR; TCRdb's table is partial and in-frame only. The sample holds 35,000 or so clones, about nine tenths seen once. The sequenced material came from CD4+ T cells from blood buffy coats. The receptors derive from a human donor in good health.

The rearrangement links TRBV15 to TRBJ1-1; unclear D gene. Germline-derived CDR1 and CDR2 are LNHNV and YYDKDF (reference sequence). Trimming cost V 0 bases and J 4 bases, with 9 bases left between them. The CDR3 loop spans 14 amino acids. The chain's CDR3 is CATSRDQPGTEAFF. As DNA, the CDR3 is TGTGCCACCAGCAGAGATCAACCCGGCACTGAAGCTTTCTTT. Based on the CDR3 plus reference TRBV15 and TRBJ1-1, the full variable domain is DAMVIQNPRYQVTQFGKPVTLSCSQTLNHNVMYWYQQKSSQAPKLLFHYYDKDFNNEADTPDNFQSRRPNTSFCFLDIRSPGLGDTAMYLCATSRDQPGTEAFFGQGTRLTVV.

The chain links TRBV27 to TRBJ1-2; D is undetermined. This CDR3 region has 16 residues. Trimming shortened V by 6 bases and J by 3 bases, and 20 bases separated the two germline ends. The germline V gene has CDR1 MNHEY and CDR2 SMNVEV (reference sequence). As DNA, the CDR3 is TGTGCCAGCAGCTCAAAGGGTAATGGGCACTACTATGGCTACACCTTC. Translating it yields CASSSKGNGHYYGYTF.

The CDR3 DNA follows: TGTGCCAGCTCGAGACAGGGGACAACTACTCTCCAAGAGACCCAGTACTTC. The encoded protein is CASSRQGTTTLQETQYF. This chain links TRBV18 with TRBJ2-5, with 8 bases identical to TRBD1. CDR3 length equals 17 residues. The V gene end was trimmed by 6 bases and the J gene end by 1 base; junction bases not matched to a gene: 13. Germline V lookup: CDR1 KGHSH, CDR2 LQKENI.

The CDR3 spells CASSTGYLVDNEQFF. CDR3 nucleotides: TGTGCCAGCAGTACAGGGTATTTGGTTGACAATGAGCAGTTCTTC. This chain connects TRBV6-5 to TRBJ2-1; maybe TRBD1 (6 bases). Germline CDR1 reads MNHEY; CDR2 reads SVGAGI. The CDR3 consists of 15 residues. V gave up 5 bases and J gave up 5 bases, with 16 bases separating them.

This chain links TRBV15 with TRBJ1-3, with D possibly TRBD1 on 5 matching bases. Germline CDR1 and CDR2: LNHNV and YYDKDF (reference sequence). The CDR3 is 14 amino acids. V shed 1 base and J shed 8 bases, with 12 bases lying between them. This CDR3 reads CATSRGGQGDTIYF. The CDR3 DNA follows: TGTGCCACCAGCAGAGGAGGGCAGGGTGACACCATATATTTT.

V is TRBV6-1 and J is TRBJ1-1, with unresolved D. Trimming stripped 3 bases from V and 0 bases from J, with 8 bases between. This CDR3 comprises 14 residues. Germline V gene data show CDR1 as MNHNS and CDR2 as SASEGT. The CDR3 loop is CASSDRLMNTEAFF. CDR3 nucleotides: TGTGCCAGCAGTGACCGTCTCATGAACACTGAAGCTTTCTTT.

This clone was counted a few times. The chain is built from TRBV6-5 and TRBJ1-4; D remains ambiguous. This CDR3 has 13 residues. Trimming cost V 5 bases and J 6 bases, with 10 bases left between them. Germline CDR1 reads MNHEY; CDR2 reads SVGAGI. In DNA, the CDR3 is TGTGCCAGCAGTATGAGGTCCTATGAAAAACTGTTTTTT. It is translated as CASSMRSYEKLFF.

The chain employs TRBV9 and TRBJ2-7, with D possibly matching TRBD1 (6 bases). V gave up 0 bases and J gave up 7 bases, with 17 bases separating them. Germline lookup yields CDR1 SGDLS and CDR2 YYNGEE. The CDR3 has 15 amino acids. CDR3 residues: CASSVGAGEKREQYF. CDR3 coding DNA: TGTGCCAGCAGCGTAGGGGCAGGGGAAAAACGGGAGCAGTACTTC.

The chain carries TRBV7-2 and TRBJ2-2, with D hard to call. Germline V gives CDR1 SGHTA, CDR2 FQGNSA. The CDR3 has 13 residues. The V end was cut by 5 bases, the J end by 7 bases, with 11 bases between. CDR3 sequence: CASSLRVDGELFF. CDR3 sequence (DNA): TGTGCCAGCAGCCTTAGGGTCGACGGGGAGCTGTTTTTT.

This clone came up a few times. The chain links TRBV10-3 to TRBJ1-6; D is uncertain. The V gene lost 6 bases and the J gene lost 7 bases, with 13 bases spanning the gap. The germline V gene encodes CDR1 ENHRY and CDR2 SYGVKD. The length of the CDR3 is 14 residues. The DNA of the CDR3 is TGTGCCATCAGCGCCGGGGTTAGGAATTCACCCCTCCACTTT. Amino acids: CAISAGVRNSPLHF.

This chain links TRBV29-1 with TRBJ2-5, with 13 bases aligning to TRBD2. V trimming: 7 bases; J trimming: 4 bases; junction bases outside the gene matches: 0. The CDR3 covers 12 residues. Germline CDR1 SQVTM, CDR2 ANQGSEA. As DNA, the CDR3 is TGCAGCGGGACTAGCGGGGGAGAGACCCAGTACTTC. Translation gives CSGTSGGETQYF.

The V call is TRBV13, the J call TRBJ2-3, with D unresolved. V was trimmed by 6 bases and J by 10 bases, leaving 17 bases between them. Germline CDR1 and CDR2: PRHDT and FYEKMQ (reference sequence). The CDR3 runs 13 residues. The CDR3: CASSNRRFRAQYF. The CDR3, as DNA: TGTGCCAGCAGTAATAGGCGGTTCCGGGCGCAGTATTTT.

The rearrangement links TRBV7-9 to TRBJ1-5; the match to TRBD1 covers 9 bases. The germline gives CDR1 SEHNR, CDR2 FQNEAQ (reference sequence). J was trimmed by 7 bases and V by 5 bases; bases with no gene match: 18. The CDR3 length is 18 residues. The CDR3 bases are TGTGCCAGCAGCCACTCCCTATCCCGGGACAGGGCACGCCAGCCCCAGCATTTT. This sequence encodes CASSHSLSRDRARQPQHF.